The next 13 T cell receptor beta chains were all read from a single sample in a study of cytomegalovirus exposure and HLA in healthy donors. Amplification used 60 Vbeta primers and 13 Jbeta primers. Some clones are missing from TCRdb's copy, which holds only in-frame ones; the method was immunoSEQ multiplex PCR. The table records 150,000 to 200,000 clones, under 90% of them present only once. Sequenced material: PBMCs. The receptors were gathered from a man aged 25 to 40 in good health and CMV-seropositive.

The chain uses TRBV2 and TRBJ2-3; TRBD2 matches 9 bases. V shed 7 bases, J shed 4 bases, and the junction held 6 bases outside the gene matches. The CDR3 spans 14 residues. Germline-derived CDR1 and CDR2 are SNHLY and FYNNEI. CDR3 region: CASTGTSRSDTQYF. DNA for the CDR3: TGTGCCAGCACGGGGACTAGCCGTTCAGATACGCAGTATTTT.

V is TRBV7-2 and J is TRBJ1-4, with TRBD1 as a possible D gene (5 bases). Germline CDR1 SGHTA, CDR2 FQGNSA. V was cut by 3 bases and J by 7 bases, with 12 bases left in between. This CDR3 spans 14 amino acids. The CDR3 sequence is CASSFRGRGEKLFF. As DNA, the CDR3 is TGTGCCAGCAGCTTTAGGGGAAGGGGTGAAAAACTGTTTTTT.

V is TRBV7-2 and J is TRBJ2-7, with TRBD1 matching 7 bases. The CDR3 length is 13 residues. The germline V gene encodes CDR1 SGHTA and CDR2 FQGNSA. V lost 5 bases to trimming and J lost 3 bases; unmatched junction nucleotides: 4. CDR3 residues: CASSQGQLYEQYF. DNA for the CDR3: TGTGCCAGCAGCCAGGGACAGCTCTACGAGCAGTACTTC. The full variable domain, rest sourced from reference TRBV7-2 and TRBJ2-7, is GAGVSQSPSNKVTEKGKDVELRCDPISGHTALYWYRQSLGQGLEFLIYFQGNSAPDKSGLPSDRFSAERTGGSVSTLTIQRTQQEDSAVYLCASSQGQLYEQYFGPGTRLTVT.

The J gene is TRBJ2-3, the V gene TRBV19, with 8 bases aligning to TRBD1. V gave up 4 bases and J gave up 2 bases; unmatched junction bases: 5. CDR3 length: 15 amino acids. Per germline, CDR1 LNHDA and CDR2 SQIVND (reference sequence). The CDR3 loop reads CASSKGTGVTDTQYF. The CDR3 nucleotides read TGTGCCAGTAGTAAAGGGACAGGAGTCACAGATACGCAGTATTTT.

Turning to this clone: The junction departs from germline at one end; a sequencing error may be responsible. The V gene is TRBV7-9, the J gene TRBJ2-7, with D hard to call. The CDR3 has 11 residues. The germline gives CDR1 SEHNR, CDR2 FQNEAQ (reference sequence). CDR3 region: CSSSVHYEQYF. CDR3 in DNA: TGTTCCAGCAGCGTCCACTACGAGCAGTACTTC.

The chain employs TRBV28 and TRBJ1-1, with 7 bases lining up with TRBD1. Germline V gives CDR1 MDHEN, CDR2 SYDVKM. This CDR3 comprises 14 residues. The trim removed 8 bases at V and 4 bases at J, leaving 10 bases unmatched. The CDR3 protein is CASRSGGSVTEAFF. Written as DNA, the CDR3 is TGTGCCAGCCGTTCAGGGGGATCAGTCACTGAAGCTTTCTTT.

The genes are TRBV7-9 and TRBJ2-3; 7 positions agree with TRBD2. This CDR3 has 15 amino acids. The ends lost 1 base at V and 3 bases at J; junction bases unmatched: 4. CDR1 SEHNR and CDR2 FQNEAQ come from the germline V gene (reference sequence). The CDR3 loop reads CASSLVSGGTDTQYF. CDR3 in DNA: TGTGCCAGCAGCTTAGTCTCCGGGGGGACAGATACGCAGTATTTT.

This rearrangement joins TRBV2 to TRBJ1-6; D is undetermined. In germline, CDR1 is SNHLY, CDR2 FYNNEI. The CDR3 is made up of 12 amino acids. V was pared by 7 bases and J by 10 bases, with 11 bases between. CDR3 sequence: CASKTWESPLHF. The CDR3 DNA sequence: TGTGCCAGCAAAACGTGGGAGTCACCCCTCCACTTT.

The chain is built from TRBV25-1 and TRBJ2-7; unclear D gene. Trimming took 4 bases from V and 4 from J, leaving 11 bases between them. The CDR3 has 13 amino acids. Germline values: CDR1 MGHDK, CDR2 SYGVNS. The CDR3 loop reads CASSVASSYEQYF. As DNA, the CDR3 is TGTGCCAGCAGTGTGGCTTCAAGTTACGAGCAGTACTTC.

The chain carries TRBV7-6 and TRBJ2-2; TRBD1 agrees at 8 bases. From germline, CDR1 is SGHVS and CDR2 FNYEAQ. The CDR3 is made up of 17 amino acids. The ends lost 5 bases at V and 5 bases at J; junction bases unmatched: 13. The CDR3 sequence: CASSLYPQGAGTGELFF. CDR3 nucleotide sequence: TGTGCCAGCAGCCTTTACCCCCAGGGGGCAGGGACCGGGGAGCTGTTTTTT.

DNA of the CDR3: TGTGCCAGCAGTGAATATTTGGGGAGTGGGAATGAAAAACTGTTTTTT. Protein sequence: CASSEYLGSGNEKLFF. This chain joins TRBV25-1 and TRBJ1-4; D is unresolved. This CDR3 comprises 16 residues. Per the germline V gene, CDR1 is MGHDK and CDR2 is SYGVNS. The V end lost 0 bases, the J end lost 5 bases, and 13 bases lay between the germline ends.

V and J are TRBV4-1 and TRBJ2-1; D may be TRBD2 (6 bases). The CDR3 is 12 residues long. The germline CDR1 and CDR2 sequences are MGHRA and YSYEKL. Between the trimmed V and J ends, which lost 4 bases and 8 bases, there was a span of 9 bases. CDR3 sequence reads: CASSRREDEQFF. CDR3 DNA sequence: TGCGCCAGCAGCCGCAGGGAGGATGAGCAGTTCTTC.

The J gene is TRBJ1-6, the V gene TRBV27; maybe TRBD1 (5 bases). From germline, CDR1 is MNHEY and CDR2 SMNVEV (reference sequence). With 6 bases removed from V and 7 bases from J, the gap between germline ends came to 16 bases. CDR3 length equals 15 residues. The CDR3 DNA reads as TGTGCCAGCAGCGGTCGGGGGGAAGAAAATTCACCCCTCCACTTT. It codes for CASSGRGEENSPLHF.